What follows are 2 T cell receptor beta chains derived from one specimen sequenced in a study of PD-L1 blockade in urothelial cancer. Noted time point: peripheral blood 6 weeks after treatment start. Sequenced by immunoSEQ multiplex PCR; TCRdb stores in-frame clones only, minus some. The repertoire holds about 120,000 clones, with around 89% as singletons. The specimen comprised PBMCs, sampled around atezolizumab (anti-PD-L1) treatment. All receptors come from a man aged 55 to 69 with urothelial cancer.

The chain couples TRBV28 to TRBJ1-1; D is unresolved. Between the trimmed V and J ends, which lost 6 bases and 8 bases, there was a span of 10 bases. The germline CDR1 and CDR2 sequences are MDHEN and SYDVKM. This CDR3 spans 11 amino acids. The CDR3 region has the DNA TGTGCCAGCAGGCTCAGGTTAGAAGCTTTCTTT. It yields the protein CASRLRLEAFF.

This clone was counted only a few times. The chain uses TRBV7-9 and TRBJ1-4; 9 nucleotides agree with TRBD1. Germline CDR1 and CDR2: SEHNR and FQNEAQ (reference sequence). The junction had 9 bases not matched to a gene; V was cut back by 5 bases and J by 8 bases. The CDR3 extends over 15 amino acids. CDR3 region: CASSKGQGSEEKLFF. Written as DNA, the CDR3 is TGTGCCAGCAGCAAAGGACAGGGGTCGGAAGAAAAACTGTTTTTT. The full variable domain, in which reference TRBV7-9 and TRBJ1-4 provide the parts outside the CDR3, is DTGVSQNPRHKITKRGQNVTFRCDPISEHNRLYWYRQTLGQGPEFLTYFQNEAQLEKSRLLSDRFSAERPKGSFSTLEIQRTEQGDSAMYLCASSKGQGSEEKLFFGSGTQLSVL.